Below are 7 T cell receptor beta chains sequenced from a single sample in a study of blood T cell repertoires in COVID-19. Profiling relied on immunoSEQ multiplex PCR, and the TCRdb table lists in-frame clones only, not all of them. The table includes under 140,000 clones, about three quarters detected once. The sample consisted of peripheral blood. Receptors were obtained from a woman aged 80 or over with active or convalescent COVID-19.

The genes are TRBV12-3 or TRBV12-4 and TRBJ1-1; D unclear. The length of the CDR3 is 12 residues. V lost 5 bases, J lost 1 base, and 5 bases lay in between. In DNA, the CDR3 is TGTGCCAGCAGTCGGGAGAACACTGAAGCTTTCTTT. Translated, it gives CASSRENTEAFF.

This clone was detected once. The V call is TRBV30, the J call TRBJ2-3; D gene unclear. Germline assignment: CDR1 GTSNPN and CDR2 SVGIG (reference sequence). The CDR3 loop spans 12 amino acids. Between the trimmed V and J ends, which lost 3 bases and 9 bases, there was a span of 13 bases. CDR3 DNA sequence: TGTGCCTGGAGCGACGGCCCAGGAACGCAGTATTTT. It encodes CAWSDGPGTQYF.

This clone was counted at least ten times. This chain uses TRBV5-4 with TRBJ2-7; no definite D call. V lost 0 bases and J 0 bases, leaving 4 bases between the germline ends. Germline V gene lookup returns CDR1 SGHNT and CDR2 YYREEE (reference sequence). The CDR3 length is 13 residues. Written as DNA, the CDR3 is TGTGCCAGCAGCTTGGCCTCCTCCTACGAGCAGTACTTC. This gives the protein CASSLASSYEQYF. Complete variable domain (other parts from reference TRBV5-4 and TRBJ2-7): ETGVTQSPTHLIKTRGQQVTLRCSSQSGHNTVSWYQQALGQGPQFIFQYYREEENGRGNFPPRFSGLQFPNYSSELNVNALELDDSALYLCASSLASSYEQYFGPGTRLTVT.

The gene calls are TRBV3-1 (or the pseudogene TRBV3-2) and TRBJ2-3; the D is unclear. CDR3 length: 14 amino acids. V dropped 1 base and J dropped 3 bases, with 8 bases sitting between them. Germline loops: CDR1 LGHDT, CDR2 YNNKEL (reference sequence). CDR3 amino acids: CASSQVYYTDTQYF. DNA of the CDR3: TGTGCCAGCAGCCAAGTGTACTATACAGATACGCAGTATTTT.

The chain employs TRBV10-1 and TRBJ2-2; 7 bases are a match to TRBD2. V was clipped by 0 bases and J by 5 bases; unmatched bases: 6. From germline, CDR1 is WNHNN and CDR2 SYGVQD (reference sequence). The CDR3 has 16 amino acids. The CDR3 spells CASSESGGDGTGELFF. DNA of the CDR3: TGCGCCAGCAGTGAGTCGGGAGGGGACGGTACCGGGGAGCTGTTTTTT.

The chain employs TRBV3-1 (or the pseudogene TRBV3-2) and TRBJ1-2; D is unresolved. Between the trimmed V and J ends, which lost 3 bases and 1 base, there was a span of 6 bases. CDR3 length: 13 residues. Germline CDR1 and CDR2: LGHDT and YNNKEL (reference sequence). The CDR3 sequence: CASSQTDNYGYTF. The DNA for the CDR3 is TGTGCCAGCAGCCAGACTGATAACTATGGCTACACCTTC.

The CDR3 bases are TGCGCCAGCAGATACGGGGTCTATGGCTACACCTTC. Translation: CASRYGVYGYTF. This chain uses TRBV5-1 with TRBJ1-2; D is uncertain. The CDR3 runs to 12 residues. Trimming took off 5 bases at V and 4 bases at J, with 9 bases between the two ends. Per germline, CDR1 SGHRS and CDR2 YFSETQ. The variable domain in full, completed from reference TRBV5-1 and TRBJ1-2, reads KAGVTQTPRYLIKTRGQQVTLSCSPISGHRSVSWYQQTPGQGLQFLFEYFSETQRNKGNFPGRFSGRQFSNSRSEMNVSTLELGDSALYLCASRYGVYGYTFGSGTRLTVV.